The text below deals with one TCR beta chain. This entry comes from a study of blood T cell repertoires in COVID-19. The overall study: Acute and convalescent COVID-19 samples came from the United States, Italy and Spain.

As processed by the authors: Reference gene primer amplification gave nucleated cell count estimates. TCRdb's copy holds only in-frame clones and misses some; the assay was immunoSEQ multiplex PCR. That table furnishes V, J and clone size, whereas the DNA furnished D and trimming. The sample has around 67,000 clones; under 95% are singletons. Sequencing was performed on peripheral blood. This TCR was recovered from a human donor in a cohort sampled during active COVID-19.

CDR3 residues: CASSVGGDSRSPYEQYF. In DNA, the CDR3 is TGTGCCAGCAGCGTAGGGGGGGACAGCAGATCCCCCTACGAGCAGTACTTC. This chain uses TRBV9 with TRBJ2-7, with D possibly matching TRBD1 (7 bases). With 0 bases removed from V and 2 bases from J, the gap between germline ends came to 18 bases. Germline V CDR1 and CDR2: SGDLS, YYNGEE. The CDR3 runs 17 residues.